A single sample gave rise to the 3 T cell receptor beta chains below, sequenced in a study of beta chain features in type 1 diabetes. Study results and limitations: The study found moderately but significantly shorter TCRB CDR3s in all four CD4+ subsets of Type 1 diabetes patients.

cDNA synthesis used the whole RNA isolate, giving expressed TCRB sequences. Some clones are missing from TCRdb's copy, which holds only in-frame ones; the method was immunoSEQ multiplex PCR. The sample lists 150,000 to 200,000 clones; roughly 8% were seen once. These receptors have no known antigen. Sequences were obtained from central memory CD4+ T cells from blood. These receptors all come from a woman aged 18-35 years with type 1 diabetes.

The chain carries TRBV5-1 and TRBJ1-1, with TRBD1 as a possible D gene (5 bases). This CDR3 comprises 14 residues. Germline CDR1 SGHRS, CDR2 YFSETQ. V shed 0 bases and J shed 6 bases, with 12 bases lying between them. DNA for the CDR3: TGCGCCAGCAGCTTGGCCACACAGGCGTCTGAAGCTTTCTTT. Residues: CASSLATQASEAFF.

This clone has just a few counts. V and J are TRBV2 and TRBJ2-3, with D maybe TRBD1 (5 bases). CDR3 length equals 11 residues. Germline-derived CDR1 and CDR2 are SNHLY and FYNNEI. Trimming cost V 3 bases and J 11 bases, with 9 bases left between them. CDR3 in amino acids: CASSELGQQYF. The CDR3 region has the DNA TGTGCCAGCAGTGAGTTGGGGCAGCAGTATTTT.

The chain carries TRBV5-4 and TRBJ1-4, with TRBD1 matching over 8 bases. J lost 6 bases, V lost 4 bases, and 5 bases had no gene match. Germline V gene sequence: CDR1 SGHNT, CDR2 YYREEE (reference sequence). There are 14 residues in the CDR3. CDR3 DNA: TGTGCCAGCAGCGAATACAGGGGGGATGAAAAACTGTTTTTT. Translating gives CASSEYRGDEKLFF.